A selection of T cell receptor beta chains follows, all from one sample in a study of regulatory T cells in long-lasting Graves disease. TCRdb passed the multiplex PCR reads through MiXCR, listing each CDR3 protein once. The table lists about 430,000 distinct CDR3 sequences, 15% of them singletons, with about 7.6% in the top ten. These data were also reused for a study on T cells in Graves' hyperthyroidism and ophthalmopathy.

The input for sequencing was peripheral blood mononuclear cells (PBMCs), taken at new diagnosis, from a patient treated with antithyroid drugs. These receptor sequences come from a woman aged 40 to 50 with Graves disease. The CDR3 runs from the conserved cysteine through the conserved F or W.

v_gene	len	j_gene	CDR3aa
TRBV5-1	16	TRBJ2-7	CASSLRRDRVSYEQYF
TRBV7-3	17	TRBJ1-1	CASSLKGFGGGYTEAFF
TRBV7-6	12	TRBJ2-1	CASSLYYNEQFF
TRBV18	16	TRBJ1-1	CASSPRSPLLNTEAFF
TRBV5-6	16	TRBJ2-7	CASSLEDRVWTYEQYF
TRBV15	15	TRBJ1-1	CATSRRTELNTEAFF
TRBV30	14	TRBJ2-7	CAWSRQGISYEQYF
TRBV29-1	14	TRBJ2-7	CSVVGGGNSYEQYF
TRBV9	15	TRBJ2-1	CASSVGGSTIDEQFF
TRBV29-1	16	TRBJ2-7	CSVETLSVSGHYEQYF
TRBV28	18	TRBJ2-1	CASSSRLAGGPSYNEQFF
TRBV2	15	TRBJ2-5	CASSGTTGGGETQYF
TRBV7-9	16	TRBJ2-1	CASSFFPQGSYNEQFF
TRBV28	14	TRBJ2-1	CASTPGLAGDEQFF
TRBV28	18	TRBJ2-3	CASSLSLAGGDAADTQYF
TRBV27	18	TRBJ1-6	CASRSGSPSSSYNSPLHF
TRBV27	15	TRBJ1-1	CASSPAPTGPTEAFF
TRBV25-1	13	TRBJ2-7	CASSSDTIYEQYF
TRBV12-3/TRBV12-4	20	TRBJ2-6	CASSFHLFVGQDSGANVLTF
TRBV2	14	TRBJ2-7	CASSGGGSSYEQYF
TRBV7-9	15	TRBJ2-1	CASRLAGGYRNEQFF
TRBV7-9	14	TRBJ1-2	CASSSPTGDHGYTF
TRBV6-1	15	TRBJ2-1	CASRATETSYNEQFF